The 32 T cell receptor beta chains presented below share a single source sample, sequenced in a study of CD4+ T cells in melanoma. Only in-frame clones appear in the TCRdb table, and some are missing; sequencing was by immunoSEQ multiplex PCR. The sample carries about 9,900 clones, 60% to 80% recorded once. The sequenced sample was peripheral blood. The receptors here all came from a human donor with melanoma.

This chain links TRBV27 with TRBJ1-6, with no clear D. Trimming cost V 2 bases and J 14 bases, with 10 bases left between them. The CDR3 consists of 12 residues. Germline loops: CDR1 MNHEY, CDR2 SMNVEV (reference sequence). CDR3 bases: TGTGCCAGCAGTTTAAATTATGGGACCCTCCACTTT. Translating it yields CASSLNYGTLHF.

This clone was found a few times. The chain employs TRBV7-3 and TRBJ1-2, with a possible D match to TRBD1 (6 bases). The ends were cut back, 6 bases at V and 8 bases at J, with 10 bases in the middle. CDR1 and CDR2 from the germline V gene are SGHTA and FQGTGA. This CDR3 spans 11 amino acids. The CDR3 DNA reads TGTGCCAGCAGTCGACAGGTAGGCTACACCTTC. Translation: CASSRQVGYTF.

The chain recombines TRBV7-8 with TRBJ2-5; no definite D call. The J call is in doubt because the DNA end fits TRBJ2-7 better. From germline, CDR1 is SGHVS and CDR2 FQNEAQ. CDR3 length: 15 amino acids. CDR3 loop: CASSLGQSYAYEQYF. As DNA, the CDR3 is TGTGCCAGCAGCTTAGGTCAGTCTTATGCCTACGAGCAGTACTTC.

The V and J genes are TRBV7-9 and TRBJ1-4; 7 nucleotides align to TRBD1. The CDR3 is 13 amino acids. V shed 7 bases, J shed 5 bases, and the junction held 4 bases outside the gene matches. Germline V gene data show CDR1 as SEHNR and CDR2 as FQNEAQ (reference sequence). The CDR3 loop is CASTGTVNEKLFF. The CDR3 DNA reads TGTGCCAGCACCGGGACAGTAAATGAAAAACTGTTTTTT.

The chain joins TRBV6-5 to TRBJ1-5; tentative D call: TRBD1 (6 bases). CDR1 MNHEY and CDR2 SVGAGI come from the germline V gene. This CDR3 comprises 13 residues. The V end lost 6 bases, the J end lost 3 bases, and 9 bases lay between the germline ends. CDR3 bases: TGTGCCAGCAGGACGGGACACAATCAGCCCCAGCATTTT. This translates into CASRTGHNQPQHF.

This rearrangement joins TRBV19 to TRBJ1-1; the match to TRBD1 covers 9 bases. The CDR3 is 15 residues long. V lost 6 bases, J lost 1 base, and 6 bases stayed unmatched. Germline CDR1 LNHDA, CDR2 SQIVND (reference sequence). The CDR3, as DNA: TGTGCCAGTAGGCCGGGACAGGGATCGAACACTGAAGCTTTCTTT. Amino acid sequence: CASRPGQGSNTEAFF.

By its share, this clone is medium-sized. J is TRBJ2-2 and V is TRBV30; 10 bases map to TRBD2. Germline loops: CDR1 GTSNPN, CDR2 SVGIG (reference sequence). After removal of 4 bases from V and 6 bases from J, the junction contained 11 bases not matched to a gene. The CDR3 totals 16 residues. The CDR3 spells CAWMGLAGELAGELFF. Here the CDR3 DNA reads TGTGCCTGGATGGGGCTAGCGGGGGAGTTGGCCGGGGAGCTGTTTTTT.

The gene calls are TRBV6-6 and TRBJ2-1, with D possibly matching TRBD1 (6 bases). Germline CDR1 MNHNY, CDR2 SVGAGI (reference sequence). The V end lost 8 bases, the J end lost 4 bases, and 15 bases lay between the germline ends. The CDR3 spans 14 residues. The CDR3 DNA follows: TGTGCCAGCTCCTTGGCAGGGGCATACAATGAGCAGTTCTTC. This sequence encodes CASSLAGAYNEQFF.

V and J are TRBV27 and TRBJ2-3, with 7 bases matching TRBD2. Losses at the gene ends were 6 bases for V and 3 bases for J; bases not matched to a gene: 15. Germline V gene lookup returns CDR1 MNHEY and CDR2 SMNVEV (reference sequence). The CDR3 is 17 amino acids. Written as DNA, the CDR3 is TGTGCCAGCAGGGGGCTAGCGGAGATTACCGGGACAGATACGCAGTATTTT. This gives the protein CASRGLAEITGTDTQYF.

The CDR3: CASSPLWGDNLGETQYF. The CDR3 region has the DNA TGTGCCAGCAGCCCGCTTTGGGGGGACAACCTGGGGGAGACCCAGTACTTC. V usage is TRBV9 and J usage is TRBJ2-5; D may correspond to TRBD1 or TRBD2 (6 bases each). The ends were cut back, 4 bases at V and 5 bases at J, with 24 bases in the middle. The CDR3 covers 17 residues. The V gene's germline CDR1 is SGDLS and CDR2 YYNGEE.

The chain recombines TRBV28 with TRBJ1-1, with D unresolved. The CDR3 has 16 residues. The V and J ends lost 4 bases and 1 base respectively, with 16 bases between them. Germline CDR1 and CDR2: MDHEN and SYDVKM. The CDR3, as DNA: TGTGCCAGCAGTTCACCCGGGGATTTCCCGAACACTGAAGCTTTCTTT. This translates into CASSSPGDFPNTEAFF.

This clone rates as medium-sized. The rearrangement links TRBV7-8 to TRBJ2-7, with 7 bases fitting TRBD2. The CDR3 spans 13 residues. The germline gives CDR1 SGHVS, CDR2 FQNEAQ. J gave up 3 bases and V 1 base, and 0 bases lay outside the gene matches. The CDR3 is CASSLGGGYEQYF. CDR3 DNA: TGTGCCAGCAGCTTAGGGGGGGGCTACGAGCAGTACTTC.

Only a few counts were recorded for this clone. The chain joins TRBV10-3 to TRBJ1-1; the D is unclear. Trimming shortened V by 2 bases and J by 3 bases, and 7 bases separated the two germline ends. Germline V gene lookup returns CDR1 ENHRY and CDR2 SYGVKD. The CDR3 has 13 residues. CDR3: CAISEELDTEAFF. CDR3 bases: TGTGCCATCAGTGAGGAGTTGGACACTGAAGCTTTCTTT.

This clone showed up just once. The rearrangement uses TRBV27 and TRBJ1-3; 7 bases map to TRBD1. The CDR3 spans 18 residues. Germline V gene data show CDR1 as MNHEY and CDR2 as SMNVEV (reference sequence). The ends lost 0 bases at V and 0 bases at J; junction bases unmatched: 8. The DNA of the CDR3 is TGTGCCAGCAGTTTATCGCTAGGGGACAGCATCTCTGGAAACACCATATATTTT. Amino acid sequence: CASSLSLGDSISGNTIYF.

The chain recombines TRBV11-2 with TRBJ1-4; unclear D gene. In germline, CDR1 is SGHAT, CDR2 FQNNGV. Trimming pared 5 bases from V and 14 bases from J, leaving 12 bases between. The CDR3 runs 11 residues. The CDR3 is CASSLAGRLFF. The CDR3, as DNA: TGTGCCAGCAGCCTCGCGGGAAGGCTGTTTTTT.

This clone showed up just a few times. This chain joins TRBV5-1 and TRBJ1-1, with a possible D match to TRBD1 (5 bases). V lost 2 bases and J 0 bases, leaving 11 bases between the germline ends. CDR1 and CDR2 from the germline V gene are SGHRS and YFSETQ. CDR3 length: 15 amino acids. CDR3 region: CASSFRGSVNTEAFF. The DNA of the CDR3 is TGCGCCAGCAGCTTTAGGGGCAGTGTGAACACTGAAGCTTTCTTT.

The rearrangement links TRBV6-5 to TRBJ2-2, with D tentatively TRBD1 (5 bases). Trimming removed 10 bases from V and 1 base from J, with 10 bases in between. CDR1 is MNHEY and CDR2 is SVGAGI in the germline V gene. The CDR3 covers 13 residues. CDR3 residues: CAIQAVNTGELFF. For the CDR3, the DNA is TGTGCCATACAGGCCGTGAACACCGGGGAGCTGTTTTTT.

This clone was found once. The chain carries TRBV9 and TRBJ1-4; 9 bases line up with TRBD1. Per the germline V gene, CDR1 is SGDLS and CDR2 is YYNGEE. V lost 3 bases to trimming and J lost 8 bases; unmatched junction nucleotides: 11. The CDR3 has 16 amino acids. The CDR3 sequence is CASSAGTGTGREKLFF. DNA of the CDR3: TGTGCCAGCAGCGCCGGGACCGGGACAGGGCGGGAAAAACTGTTTTTT.

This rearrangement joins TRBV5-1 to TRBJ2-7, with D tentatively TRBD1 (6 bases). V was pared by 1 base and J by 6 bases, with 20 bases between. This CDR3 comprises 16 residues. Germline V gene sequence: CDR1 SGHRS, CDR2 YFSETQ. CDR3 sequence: CASSLWALQGGSEQYF. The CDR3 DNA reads TGCGCCAGCAGCTTGTGGGCTTTACAGGGTGGGTCCGAGCAGTACTTC.

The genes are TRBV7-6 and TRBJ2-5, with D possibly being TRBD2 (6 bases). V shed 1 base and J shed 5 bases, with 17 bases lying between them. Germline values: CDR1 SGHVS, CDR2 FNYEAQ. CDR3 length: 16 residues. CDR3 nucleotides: TGTGCCAGCAGCTTAGGGGGGGATCATAGACGCGAGACCCAGTACTTC. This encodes CASSLGGDHRRETQYF.

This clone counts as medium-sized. CDR3 bases: TGTGCCAGCAGTGAGTTGGTCAGCTATAATTCACCCCTCCACTTT. This codes for CASSELVSYNSPLHF. The chain couples TRBV6-1 to TRBJ1-6; unclear D gene. The V end was cut by 3 bases, the J end by 3 bases, with 9 bases between. The CDR3 has 15 residues. From germline, CDR1 is MNHNS and CDR2 SASEGT.

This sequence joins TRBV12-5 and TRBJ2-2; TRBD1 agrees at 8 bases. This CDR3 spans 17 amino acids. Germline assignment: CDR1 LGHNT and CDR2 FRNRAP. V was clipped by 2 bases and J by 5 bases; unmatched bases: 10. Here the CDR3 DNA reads TGTGCTAGTGGTTTGCCTCTCGGACAGGGAGCAACCGGGGAGCTGTTTTTT. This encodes CASGLPLGQGATGELFF.

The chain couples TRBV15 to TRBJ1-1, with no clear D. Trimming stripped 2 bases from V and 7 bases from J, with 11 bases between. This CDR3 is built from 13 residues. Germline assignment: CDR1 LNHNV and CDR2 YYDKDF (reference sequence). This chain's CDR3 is CATSRQFYGEAFF. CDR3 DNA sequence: TGTGCCACCAGCAGACAATTTTACGGTGAAGCTTTCTTT.

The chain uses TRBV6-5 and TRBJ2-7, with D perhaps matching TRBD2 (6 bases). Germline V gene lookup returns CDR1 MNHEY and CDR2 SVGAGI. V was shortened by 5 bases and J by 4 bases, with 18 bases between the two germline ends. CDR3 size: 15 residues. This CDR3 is CASSTHWWDSYEQYF. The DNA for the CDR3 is TGTGCCAGCAGTACACACTGGTGGGACTCATACGAGCAGTACTTC.

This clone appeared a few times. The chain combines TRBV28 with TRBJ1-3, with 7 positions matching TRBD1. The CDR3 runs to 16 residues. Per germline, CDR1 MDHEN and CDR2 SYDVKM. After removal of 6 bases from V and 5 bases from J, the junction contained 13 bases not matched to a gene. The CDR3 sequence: CASSSGTVFFRNTIYF. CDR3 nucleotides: TGTGCCAGCAGCTCCGGGACAGTCTTTTTTCGAAACACCATATATTTT.

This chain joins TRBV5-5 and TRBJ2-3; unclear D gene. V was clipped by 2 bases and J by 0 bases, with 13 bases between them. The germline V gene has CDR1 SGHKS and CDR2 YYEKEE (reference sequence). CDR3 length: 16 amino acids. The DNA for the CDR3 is TGTGCCAGCAGCTTAATGCCACTCACTAGCACAGATACGCAGTATTTT. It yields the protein CASSLMPLTSTDTQYF.

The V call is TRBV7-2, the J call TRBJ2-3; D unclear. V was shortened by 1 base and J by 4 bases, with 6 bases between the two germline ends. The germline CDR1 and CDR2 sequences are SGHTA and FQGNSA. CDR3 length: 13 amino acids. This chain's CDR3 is CASSLVSPDTQYF. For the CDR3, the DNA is TGTGCCAGCAGCTTAGTCTCCCCAGATACGCAGTATTTT.

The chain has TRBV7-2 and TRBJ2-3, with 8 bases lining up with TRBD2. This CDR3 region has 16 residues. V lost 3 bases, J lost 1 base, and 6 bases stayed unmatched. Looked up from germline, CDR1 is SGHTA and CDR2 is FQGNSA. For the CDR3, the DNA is TGTGCCAGCAGCTTCGGTCCACTAGCGGGCACAGATACGCAGTATTTT. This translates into CASSFGPLAGTDTQYF. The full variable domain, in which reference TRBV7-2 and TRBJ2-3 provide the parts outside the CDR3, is GAGVSQSPSNKVTEKGKDVELRCDPISGHTALYWYRQSLGQGLEFLIYFQGNSAPDKSGLPSDRFSAERTGGSVSTLTIQRTQQEDSAVYLCASSFGPLAGTDTQYFGPGTRLTVL.

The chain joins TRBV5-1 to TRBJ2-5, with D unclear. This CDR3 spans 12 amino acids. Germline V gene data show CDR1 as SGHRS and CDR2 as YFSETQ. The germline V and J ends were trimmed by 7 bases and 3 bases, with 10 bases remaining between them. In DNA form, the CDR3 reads TGCGCCAGCTCCGTAGCAGAAGAGACCCAGTACTTC. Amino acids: CASSVAEETQYF.

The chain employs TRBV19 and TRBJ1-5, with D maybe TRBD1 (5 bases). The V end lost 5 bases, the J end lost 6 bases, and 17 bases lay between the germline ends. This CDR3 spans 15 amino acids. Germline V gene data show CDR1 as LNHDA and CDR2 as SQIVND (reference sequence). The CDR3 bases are TGTGCCAGTAGTGGGGGAAGCGTGGGAATTCAGCCCCAGCATTTT. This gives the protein CASSGGSVGIQPQHF.

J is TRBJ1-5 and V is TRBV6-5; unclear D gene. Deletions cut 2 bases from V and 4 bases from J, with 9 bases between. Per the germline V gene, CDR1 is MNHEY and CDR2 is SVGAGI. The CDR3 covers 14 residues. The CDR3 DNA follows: TGTGCCAGCAGTTACACGGGTCGTAATCAGCCCCAGCATTTT. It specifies CASSYTGRNQPQHF.

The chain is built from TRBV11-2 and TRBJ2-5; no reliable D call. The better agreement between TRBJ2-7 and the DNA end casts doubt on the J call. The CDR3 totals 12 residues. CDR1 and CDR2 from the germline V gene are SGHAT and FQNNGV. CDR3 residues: CASSLDSYEQYF. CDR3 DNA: TGTGCCAGCAGCTTAGACAGCTACGAGCAGTACTTC.